This T cell receptor (beta chain) was retrieved from a study of immunodeficiency (dated by TCRdb to the late 2010s). About the full investigation: The repertoires were analyzed to search for VDJ recombination defects and oligoclonality.

Before TCR sequencing, CD3+CD4+ T cells were sorted from fresh PBMCs. Results and caveats for the whole study, not just this receptor: In the entropy comparisons of patients against healthy controls, patients were shown as n=3 (open circles), and an effect of thymic development was suggested only as a possibility. Severe oligoclonality, judged by top-100 and total clonotype frequencies, was seen in patient CD8+ but not CD4+ T cells. Between patients and controls, productive entropy and V-J pairing of CD4+ T cells looked similar.

After extraction using the QIAamp DNA Blood Mini Kit, genomic DNA was sent off for immunoSEQ repertoire analysis. CDR3 regions were amplified by multiplex PCR from a standard quantity of genomic DNA template. The PCR products underwent sequencing on an Illumina platform. The paper's processing steps were these. Sequences were mapped to a reference, using V, D and J gene definitions from IMGT. Closely related sequences were merged by a nearest-neighbor clustering algorithm so that PCR and sequencing errors were removed. V, D and J usage was examined in productive unique and total sequences using ImmunoSEQ Analyzer tools along with R version 3.6.1. Sourced from immuneACCESS, this table was stored by TCRdb with only in-frame sequences that have V and J called. A share of the clones is absent; for the studies checked, an unresolved V gene accounts for under half, and the remainder has no known explanation. The V and J calls and clone size are taken from that table; D and trimming were inferred from the DNA. The sample table records a few thousand clones; around 91% of these occur just once. The top ten constitute 3.5% to 4.5% of the sample.

From its cysteine to its phenylalanine, the CDR3 spans 17 amino acids. Solely the CDR3 DNA is kept, with 51 bases framed from the first base. V is reduced by 2 bases and J by 0 bases, leaving a spacing of 14 bases between them. The germline V gene provides CDR1 SGHVS and CDR2 FNYEAQ. Comment on this clone: What this receptor recognizes is not known. Base qualities are missing; no much larger clone stands one base away.

The origin of this receptor is a human donor in good health. The rearranged chain carries TRBV7-6 and TRBJ1-3; TRBD1 is possibly the D segment (5 matching bases). The sequenced sample consisted of CD4+ T cells from blood. The CDR3 in this case is CASSLSPGTASGNTIYF. The nucleotide sequence is TGTGCCAGCAGCTTATCCCCAGGGACTGCCTCTGGAAACACCATATATTTT.